These 3 T cell receptor beta chains were sequenced from one sample in a study of radiotherapy plus CTLA-4 blockade in lung cancer. Libraries were prepared by immunoSEQ multiplex PCR; TCRdb keeps only in-frame clonotypes and omits some of them. The data contain approximately 69,000 clones, about 80% of them singletons. The sequenced sample was peripheral blood, obtained from a patient treated with radiotherapy plus ipilimumab. The receptors stem from a human donor with non-small cell lung cancer who had a complete response to radiotherapy plus ipilimumab.

This clone appeared a few times. V gene TRBV7-9 combines with J gene TRBJ1-4; perhaps TRBD1 as D (5 bases). Germline CDR1 is SEHNR and CDR2 is FQNEAQ (reference sequence). The CDR3 contains 13 residues. V lost 4 bases, J lost 8 bases, and 11 bases lay in between. The chain's CDR3 is CASSSGRTEKLFF. In DNA, the CDR3 is TGTGCCAGCAGCTCAGGGAGGACGGAAAAACTGTTTTTT.

V gene TRBV6-1 combines with J gene TRBJ2-2, with TRBD2 identical over 7 bases. Germline V gene data show CDR1 as MNHNS and CDR2 as SASEGT. V was pared by 1 base and J by 8 bases, with 1 base of the junction left unmatched. This CDR3 comprises 13 residues. CDR3: CASSEGGGGELFF. DNA of the CDR3: TGTGCCAGCAGTGAAGGGGGAGGGGGGGAGCTGTTTTTT.

The rearrangement links TRBV2 to TRBJ1-5, with D maybe TRBD1 (6 bases). Germline-derived CDR1 and CDR2 are SNHLY and FYNNEI. The CDR3 contains 16 residues. The ends were cut back, 6 bases at V and 0 bases at J, with 15 bases in the middle. The CDR3 DNA reads as TGTGCCAGCAGGTCACAAAGGGGGGATAGCAATCAGCCCCAGCATTTT. Amino acids: CASRSQRGDSNQPQHF. Full variable domain (remainder filled in from reference TRBV2 and TRBJ1-5): EPEVTQTPSHQVTQMGQEVILRCVPISNHLYFYWYRQILGQKVEFLVSFYNNEISEKSEIFDDQFSVERPDGSNFTLKIRSTKLEDSAMYFCASRSQRGDSNQPQHFGDGTRLSIL.